This T cell receptor (beta chain) emerged from a study of metastatic and nonmetastatic thyroid tumors (dated by TCRdb to between 2020 and 2021). Context from the whole study: Repertoires from peripheral blood and from tumor or nodule tissue samples of malignant and benign thyroid patients were compared. The paper as a whole reports these results and caveats: In both blood and tumor samples, TCR beta diversity was reported to be significantly higher in malignant tumors than in benign nodules.

Before undergoing thyroid surgery, none of the patients had been given any kind of treatment. Using T-cell receptor beta sequencing, the study looked back at clinical samples from patients collected from the early 2010s to the late 2010s. About this clone: Its antigen remains undetermined. A much larger clone lies one base from this, so it may be a read error.

Library preparation used PCR. The sequencer listed for this sample is Illumina HiSeq 4000. High-throughput sequencing was used to profile the TCR beta-chain CDR3 region of each patient. The study's processing was this. CDR3 differences across clinicopathological groups were used to build a classifier for discriminating distant-metastatic papillary thyroid cancer patients. The Shannon index was used to assess repertoire diversity, and the Morisita-Horn index was used to assess tumor-blood repertoire similarity. The public reads were run again by TCRdb, first through fastp at Q25 and then through MiXCR, and only productive beta chains were kept. The V and J calls and clone size come from TCRdb's table, not from the authors' own analysis. The sample yields more than 25,000 clones; 7.4% were counted once. The ten biggest clones cover around 45% of the sample. For CDR1 and CDR2, the germline V gene lists LGHNA and YNFKEQ. The CDR3 runs 15 amino acids, cysteine and phenylalanine included. Solely the CDR3 DNA is kept, with 45 bases framed from the first base. V and J lose 4 bases and 0 bases, and a span of 10 bases separates them.

Here the chain combines TRBV4-2 and TRBJ1-5; TRBD1 is possibly the D segment (5 matching bases). The clonotype was recovered from a female donor with papillary thyroid cancer or a benign thyroid nodule (not recorded which). Some clones in this sample may be carry-over from other donors' samples. The material sequenced was blood. CDR3 sequence: CASSRDRHSNQPQHF. The sequenced DNA is TGTGCCAGCAGCCGAGACAGACATAGCAATCAGCCCCAGCATTTT.